Below, one TCR beta chain is given with its context. This sample stems from a study of blood T cell repertoires in COVID-19. The germline CDR1 and CDR2 sequences are KGHSH and LQKENI. Trimming removed 2 bases from V and 4 bases from J, with 9 bases in between. The CDR3 loop spans 14 amino acids. As processed by the authors: Amplifying reference gene primers gave estimates of nucleated cell counts. TCRdb keeps only in-frame clones here, not all; method: immunoSEQ multiplex PCR. V, J and clone size were drawn from that table, and D and trimming were deduced from the DNA. The data show roughly 250,000 clones, with approximately 87% seen just once and around 2.5% held by the top ten.

The TCR was taken from a woman aged 45-59 years with acute or convalescent COVID-19. Sequencing was carried out using peripheral blood. This chain joins TRBV18 and TRBJ2-1; no firm D call. CDR3 nucleotides: TGTGCCAGCTCACCAGGTGGGCTTTACAATGAGCAGTTCTTC. This translates into CASSPGGLYNEQFF.